A selection of T cell receptor beta chains follows, all from one sample in a study of breast tumors, draining lymph nodes, adjacent tissues. Each CDR3 protein is one row after TCRdb ran MiXCR on the multiplex PCR reads. The table has 45,000 to 65,000 distinct CDR3 sequences, less than 55% seen once. The sequenced material came from breast tumor tissue. These receptors were taken from a female donor with breast cancer. Some clones in this sample may be carry-over from other donors' samples. CDR3s include the opening cysteine and the closing phenylalanine or tryptophan.

V	J	CDR3
TRBV20-1	TRBJ1-2	CSARDTWSQSFGYTF
TRBV20-1	TRBJ1-2	CSAREGAGGSGYAF
TRBV25-1	TRBJ1-6	CASATGTNSPLHF
TRBV6-2/TRBV6-3	TRBJ2-7	CASSLFLAATYEQYF
TRBV6-5	TRBJ1-2	CASGANYGYTF
TRBV10-3	TRBJ2-7	CAISELADTMYEQYF
TRBV19	NA	CASSGIRSSYNEQYF
TRBV25-1	TRBJ1-2	CASRRGTGDGYTF
TRBV2	TRBJ2-5	CASSESPCGQETQYF
TRBV20-1	TRBJ2-3	CSASRGTGGAGTQYF
TRBV19	TRBJ2-1	CASSQRTYNEQFF
TRBV7-2	TRBJ2-7	CASSLIAGTYEQYF
TRBV6-6	TRBJ2-1	CASRLAGDYNEQFF
TRBV7-9	TRBJ2-2	CAVTRRENTGELFF
TRBV5-8	TRBJ2-2	CASSSGTNTGELFF
TRBV19	TRBJ1-4	CASKLTNEELFF
TRBV11-2	TRBJ2-5	CASSLAATALGETQYF
TRBV19	TRBJ2-2	CASTGVDANTGELFF
TRBV6-5	TRBJ2-4	CASRDRAKNIQYF
TRBV6-5	TRBJ2-7	CASSYGGHRGEQYF
TRBV11-3	TRBJ2-7	CASSPAQRAYQVGYEQYF
TRBV7-2	TRBJ2-5	CASSRKTSGEETQYF
TRBV24-1	TRBJ2-3	CATSDYPPMSSGTGIIADTQYF
TRBV20-1	TRBJ2-1	CSARDPGAGDDNEQFF
TRBV9	TRBJ1-3	CASSVALSGHGNAIYF
TRBV7-2	TRBJ2-1	CASSGTLSGISYNEQFF
TRBV30	TRBJ2-3	CAWRNMAGTGGTDTQYF
TRBV29-1	TRBJ2-2	CSVETAGELFF
TRBV7-9	TRBJ2-7	CASTPWTGDYEQYF
TRBV12-3/TRBV12-4	TRBJ1-2	CASRSRGDGYGYTF
TRBV19	TRBJ1-2	CASSIPGAGRYGYTF
TRBV10-3	TRBJ2-3	CAISDRWVAMDTQYF
TRBV6-2/TRBV6-3	TRBJ2-2	CASSYYGQALGELFF
TRBV5-1	TRBJ2-3	CASSPEGPDTQYF
TRBV20-1	TRBJ1-1	CSATPQGRTEAFF
TRBV20-1	TRBJ2-7	CSASHGRVEQYF
TRBV20-1	TRBJ2-6	CSAESHSGANVLTF
TRBV5-4	TRBJ2-4	CASSLDGGGARNIQYF
TRBV19	TRBJ1-1	CASSPGGRSTEAFF
TRBV6-1	TRBJ1-1	CASRLQGRGTEAFF
TRBV20-1	TRBJ2-3	CSASQLAGSTTQYF
TRBV6-5	TRBJ1-6	CASSRTRQNSPLHF
TRBV2	TRBJ1-5	CASSLTDNQPQHF
TRBV27	TRBJ2-1	CASSLTPDRVDEQFF
TRBV24-1	TRBJ2-3	CATSDRSGRASDTQYF
TRBV6-7	TRBJ2-3	CASSYRLASTDTQYF
TRBV9	TRBJ1-5	CASSVRGTSSNQPQHF
TRBV7-9	TRBJ1-4	CASSSSGELFF
TRBV6-2/TRBV6-3	TRBJ1-5	CASSLTGGFQPQHF
TRBV28	TRBJ1-1	CASTPVPLHSAEAFF
TRBV30	TRBJ2-1	CAWSVGFEQFF
TRBV9	TRBJ2-2	CASRRDYSNTGELFF
TRBV6-1	TRBJ2-1	CASSEAQGGYNEQFF
TRBV7-9	TRBJ2-2	CASRFWDWRHTGELFF
TRBV15	TRBJ2-6	CATSPVFSSGANVLTF
TRBV5-1	TRBJ2-5	CASNGEPGGETQYF
TRBV11-2	TRBJ2-7	CASSSGASYEQYF